This passage covers 8 T cell receptor beta chains from one sample sequenced in a study of blood T cell repertoires in COVID-19. The repertoire was sequenced with immunoSEQ multiplex PCR; TCRdb's copy has only in-frame clones and lacks some. Among 160,000 or so clones, approximately 87% were seen once, and the ten largest hold 10% to 13%. The sample comprised peripheral blood. These receptors all stem from a woman in her seventies with COVID-19, enrolled during active disease.

The rearrangement links TRBV5-4 to TRBJ2-7, with 7 bases identical to TRBD2. This CDR3 spans 15 amino acids. V was clipped by 4 bases and J by 1 base; unmatched bases: 8. Germline CDR1 and CDR2: SGHNT and YYREEE (reference sequence). CDR3 sequence: CASSRDYTSSYEQYF. Here the CDR3 DNA reads TGTGCCAGCAGCAGGGACTACACCTCGTCCTACGAGCAGTACTTC.

This rearrangement joins TRBV6-4 to TRBJ2-1; D is possibly TRBD1 (5 bases). The CDR3 has 14 residues. Germline CDR1 MRHNA, CDR2 SNTAGT. Between the trimmed V and J ends, which lost 2 bases and 6 bases, there was a span of 11 bases. CDR3 protein: CASSDGAKINEQFF. For the CDR3, the DNA is TGTGCCAGCAGTGACGGGGCGAAAATCAATGAGCAGTTCTTC.

V is TRBV27 and J is TRBJ1-3; possibly TRBD1 for D (6 bases). V was cut by 5 bases and J by 4 bases, with 18 bases left in between. Germline CDR1 and CDR2: MNHEY and SMNVEV (reference sequence). The CDR3 is 16 amino acids. The CDR3 bases are TGTGCCAGCAGTCCACCCGACAGGAAGGCCGGAAACACCATATATTTT. It specifies CASSPPDRKAGNTIYF.

This chain connects TRBV11-2 to TRBJ1-5, with TRBD1 matching over 8 bases. V lost 2 bases and J lost 2; bases outside the gene matches: 2. This CDR3 is built from 15 residues. From germline, CDR1 is SGHAT and CDR2 FQNNGV. The CDR3: CASSLSTGGNQPQHF. CDR3 sequence (DNA): TGTGCCAGCAGCTTATCGACAGGGGGCAATCAGCCCCAGCATTTT.

The rearrangement links TRBV6-6 to TRBJ2-5, with TRBD1 matching 7 bases. V gave up 0 bases and J gave up 4 bases; unmatched junction bases: 5. The CDR3 length is 15 residues. From germline, CDR1 is MNHNY and CDR2 SVGAGI (reference sequence). The CDR3 DNA sequence: TGTGCCAGCAGTTACTCGCGTAACAGGGGAGAGACCCAGTACTTC. Translating it yields CASSYSRNRGETQYF.

The rearrangement links TRBV6-6 to TRBJ2-7, with a tentative D call TRBD1 (6 bases). Germline CDR1 MNHNY, CDR2 SVGAGI (reference sequence). The CDR3 is made up of 13 amino acids. V dropped 7 bases and J dropped 1 base, with 11 bases sitting between them. The CDR3 nucleotides are TGTGCCAGCATCAATGGACAGTCCTACGAGCAGTACTTC. This translates into CASINGQSYEQYF.

V is TRBV25-1 and J is TRBJ2-5; D gene unclear. The CDR3 consists of 15 residues. Germline V gene data show CDR1 as MGHDK and CDR2 as SYGVNS. V was shortened by 8 bases and J by 2 bases, with 18 bases between the two germline ends. CDR3 sequence: CASSPLEHLQETQYF. CDR3 in DNA: TGTGCCAGCTCCCCCCTAGAGCACCTACAAGAGACCCAGTACTTC.

This chain links TRBV5-1 with TRBJ1-2; 8 bases fit TRBD1. Germline loops: CDR1 SGHRS, CDR2 YFSETQ. The CDR3 runs to 12 residues. The V segment lost 4 bases and the J segment 8 bases; nucleotides outside the gene matches: 4. Written as DNA, the CDR3 is TGCGCCAGCAGCGGCAGGGGGCGCGGCTACACCTTC. It specifies CASSGRGRGYTF.